The 31 T cell receptor beta chains below all came from one sample that was sequenced in a study of T-cell reconstitution after alpha-beta-depleted transplantation in children. Unique molecular identifiers were incorporated when the TCRbeta library was constructed. TCRdb processed the PCR reads anew with MiXCR; each CDR3 protein has one entry. The sample yields about 240,000 distinct CDR3 sequences, 20% to 30% seen once. Sequences were derived from PBMCs, sampled before TCRalphabeta/CD19-depleted stem cell transplant. The receptors were gathered from a girl aged 2 to 10 with Fanconi anemia, due to receive a stem cell transplant.

The table lists this clonotype with many counts. The chain links TRBV7-9 to TRBJ2-7; D is uncertain. Trimming shortened V by 3 bases and J by 3 bases, and 12 bases separated the two germline ends. The CDR3 length is 14 residues. Germline CDR1 and CDR2: SEHNR and FQNEAQ (reference sequence). The CDR3 here is CASSLESADYEQYF. CDR3 DNA: TGTGCCAGCAGCTTGGAGAGTGCGGACTACGAGCAGTACTTC. Full variable domain (missing parts from reference TRBV7-9 and TRBJ2-7): DTGVSQNPRHKITKRGQNVTFRCDPISEHNRLYWYRQTLGQGPEFLTYFQNEAQLEKSRLLSDRFSAERPKGSFSTLEIQRTEQGDSAMYLCASSLESADYEQYFGPGTRLTVT.

This clonotype was recorded many times. The V and J genes are TRBV29-1 and TRBJ2-7; 7 bases map to TRBD1. With V trimmed by 0 bases and J by 9 bases, 8 bases remained unmatched. The CDR3 consists of 13 residues. Germline values: CDR1 SQVTM, CDR2 ANQGSEA. The CDR3 sequence: CSVEEDGQVGQYF. CDR3 DNA sequence: TGCAGCGTTGAAGAGGATGGACAGGTTGGGCAGTACTTC.

This clonotype was recorded many times. The rearrangement uses TRBV4-2 and TRBJ2-7; D gene ambiguous. Germline CDR1 reads LGHNA; CDR2 reads YNFKEQ. Trimming left V 0 bases short and J 7 bases short, with 13 bases between. CDR3 length: 14 residues. DNA of the CDR3: TGTGCCAGCAGCCAAGATATCCGACGTAAAGAGCAGTACTTC. This codes for CASSQDIRRKEQYF.

The chain combines TRBV20-1 with TRBJ2-5; 7 bases are a match to TRBD1. The CDR3 covers 15 residues. Trimming at V came to 5 bases and at J to 5 bases, leaving 14 bases not matched to a gene. From germline, CDR1 is DFQATT and CDR2 SNEGSKA (reference sequence). This CDR3 is CSAQVGGAGEETQYF. CDR3 coding DNA: TGCAGTGCTCAAGTAGGGGGCGCAGGGGAGGAGACCCAGTACTTC.

This chain connects TRBV20-1 to TRBJ1-2; D unclear. Per germline, CDR1 DFQATT and CDR2 SNEGSKA (reference sequence). The CDR3 spans 10 residues. V shed 3 bases and J shed 8 bases, with 7 bases lying between them. For the CDR3, the DNA is TGCAGTGCTAGTAAACTAGGCTACACCTTC. This encodes CSASKLGYTF.

In its sample, this clonotype was seen a few times. This chain's CDR3 is CASSRTKGAPGYEQYF. The CDR3 DNA follows: TGTGCCAGCAGCCGGACGAAGGGGGCCCCAGGCTACGAGCAGTACTTC. V gene TRBV7-8 combines with J gene TRBJ2-7; 7 bases match TRBD1. The V gene's germline CDR1 is SGHVS and CDR2 FQNEAQ. V dropped 5 bases and J dropped 3; count of bases not matched to a gene: 13. The CDR3 totals 16 residues.

This clonotype was observed many times. The J gene is TRBJ2-1, the V gene TRBV7-2, with D maybe TRBD2 (6 bases). Germline V CDR1 and CDR2: SGHTA, FQGNSA. V dropped 1 base and J dropped 3 bases, with 10 bases sitting between them. CDR3 length equals 15 residues. This CDR3 is CASSLGSGLYNEQFF. The CDR3 DNA sequence: TGTGCCAGCAGCTTAGGTAGCGGACTCTACAATGAGCAGTTCTTC.

This clonotype turned up a few times. V is TRBV29-1 and J is TRBJ2-7, with 8 bases that match TRBD1. The germline gives CDR1 SQVTM, CDR2 ANQGSEA. V was clipped by 4 bases and J by 0 bases; unmatched bases: 8. The CDR3 runs 15 residues. As DNA, the CDR3 is TGCAGCGTTGTAAGGGACAGGAACTACTCCTACGAGCAGTACTTC. Its protein product is CSVVRDRNYSYEQYF.

The rearrangement links TRBV20-1 to TRBJ2-4, with a possible D match to TRBD2 (6 bases). Deletions cut 4 bases from V and 6 bases from J, with 22 bases between. Germline values: CDR1 DFQATT, CDR2 SNEGSKA (reference sequence). CDR3 length: 16 amino acids. The CDR3 sequence is CSATGAVGGVPNIQYF. CDR3 sequence (DNA): TGCAGTGCTACCGGAGCGGTCGGGGGTGTCCCAAACATTCAGTACTTC.

V usage is TRBV25-1 and J usage is TRBJ2-2; 8 bases are a match to TRBD1. The CDR3 has 21 residues. Germline CDR1 and CDR2: MGHDK and SYGVNS. V lost 9 bases to trimming and J lost 2 bases; unmatched junction nucleotides: 26. CDR3: CASGPPLDRDSDFINTGELFF. Written as DNA, the CDR3 is TGTGCCAGTGGGCCCCCCCTGGACAGGGACTCCGACTTCATAAACACCGGGGAGCTGTTTTTT.

There are many counts of this clonotype. V usage is TRBV9 and J usage is TRBJ2-1; TRBD2 aligns across 12 bases. CDR1 and CDR2 from the germline V gene are SGDLS and YYNGEE. The CDR3 runs to 20 residues. Germline trimming cut 5 bases from V and 0 bases from J; bases unmatched to any gene: 15. The CDR3 reads CASSAGRGLAGSSSYNEQFF. The CDR3 DNA is TGTGCCAGCAGTGCGGGTCGAGGACTAGCGGGGTCTAGCTCCTACAATGAGCAGTTCTTC.

This clonotype was seen many times. The gene calls are TRBV10-3 and TRBJ2-2, with D perhaps matching TRBD1 or TRBD2 (5 bases each). The CDR3 consists of 15 residues. Trimming cost V 4 bases and J 3 bases, with 12 bases left between them. Germline V CDR1 and CDR2: ENHRY, SYGVKD. CDR3 loop: CAISVKGTDTGELFF. The CDR3 DNA is TGTGCCATCAGTGTCAAAGGGACCGACACCGGGGAGCTGTTTTTT.

The rearrangement links TRBV7-9 to TRBJ2-1; 12 positions match TRBD1. The germline gives CDR1 SEHNR, CDR2 FQNEAQ (reference sequence). The CDR3 extends over 16 amino acids. J lost 7 bases, V lost 2 bases, and 6 bases had no gene match. CDR3 sequence: CASSLSWDRGPNEQFF. CDR3 nucleotide sequence: TGTGCCAGCAGCTTAAGTTGGGACAGGGGGCCGAATGAGCAGTTCTTC.

This clonotype occurred many times. This sequence joins TRBV7-2 and TRBJ2-7, with D uncertain. The ends were cut back, 2 bases at V and 0 bases at J, with 11 bases in the middle. Germline CDR1 is SGHTA and CDR2 is FQGNSA. The CDR3 loop spans 15 amino acids. In DNA form, the CDR3 reads TGTGCCAGCAGCTTATATAGAGTCGGCTCCTACGAGCAGTACTTC. The encoded protein is CASSLYRVGSYEQYF.

The chain uses TRBV29-1 and TRBJ2-7; D gene unclear. The CDR3 covers 15 residues. Deletions cut 1 base from V and 2 bases from J, with 15 bases between. Germline lookup yields CDR1 SQVTM and CDR2 ANQGSEA. The CDR3 DNA reads TGCAGCGTTGAAGGGTCGGATCCTTTTCCCTACGAGCAGTACTTC. Amino acid sequence: CSVEGSDPFPYEQYF.

This clonotype was observed many times. This chain connects TRBV25-1 to TRBJ2-7; no definite D call. The CDR3 has 13 residues. Trimming removed 3 bases from V and 4 bases from J, with 10 bases in between. Germline V gives CDR1 MGHDK, CDR2 SYGVNS. The CDR3 region is CASSDLISYEQYF. For the CDR3, the DNA is TGTGCCAGCAGTGATTTGATATCTTACGAGCAGTACTTC.

This clonotype was seen at least ten times. This chain uses TRBV20-1 with TRBJ2-1; 8 bases align to TRBD2. CDR3 length: 17 residues. The ends lost 2 bases at V and 1 base at J; junction bases unmatched: 10. CDR1 and CDR2 (germline): DFQATT, SNEGSKA (reference sequence). This CDR3 is CSARKSGRALSYNEQFF. CDR3 nucleotide sequence: TGCAGTGCTAGAAAAAGCGGGAGAGCCCTTTCCTACAATGAGCAGTTCTTC.

This clonotype showed up just a few times. The chain carries TRBV11-2 and TRBJ2-1; possibly TRBD1 for D (5 bases). The germline V gene has CDR1 SGHAT and CDR2 FQNNGV. Trimming left V 1 base short and J 2 bases short, with 15 bases between. There are 17 residues in the CDR3. CDR3 sequence: CASSLGGRTLPYNEQFF. The CDR3 bases are TGTGCCAGCAGCTTAGGGGGTCGGACACTCCCCTACAATGAGCAGTTCTTC.

This clonotype came up many times. The chain joins TRBV5-1 to TRBJ2-7; no reliable D call. V lost 2 bases, J lost 2 bases, and 11 bases lay in between. The CDR3 has 14 residues. The V gene's germline CDR1 is SGHRS and CDR2 YFSETQ. CDR3 in amino acids: CASSFSMGTYEQYF. The CDR3 DNA reads as TGCGCCAGCAGCTTCTCAATGGGGACCTACGAGCAGTACTTC.

This clonotype showed up just a few times. The chain recombines TRBV11-2 with TRBJ1-1; D remains unclear. Germline CDR1 is SGHAT and CDR2 is FQNNGV. The V and J ends lost 5 bases and 1 base respectively, with 14 bases between them. The CDR3 contains 15 residues. The CDR3 region has the DNA TGTGCCAGCAGCCCGACGATCAATCCGAACACTGAAGCTTTCTTT. Amino acid sequence: CASSPTINPNTEAFF.

Many counts were recorded for this clonotype. V usage is TRBV12-5 and J usage is TRBJ1-1; D is uncertain. This CDR3 has 12 amino acids. Trimming stripped 6 bases from V and 2 bases from J, with 7 bases between. Germline values: CDR1 LGHNT, CDR2 FRNRAP. This CDR3 is CASGNQNTEAFF. CDR3 coding DNA: TGTGCTAGTGGCAATCAAAACACTGAAGCTTTCTTT.

This clonotype was counted between two and nine times. The V call is TRBV6-1, the J call TRBJ2-2; D gene ambiguous. Trimming took 6 bases from V and 4 from J, leaving 12 bases between them. Germline CDR1 is MNHNS and CDR2 is SASEGT. This CDR3 comprises 14 residues. CDR3 nucleotides: TGTGCCAGCAGGATCCTGATAAGCACCGGGGAGCTGTTTTTT. Protein product: CASRILISTGELFF.

This clonotype has a count of ten or more. The chain is built from TRBV20-1 and TRBJ1-2; 10 bases agree with TRBD1. Germline CDR1 DFQATT, CDR2 SNEGSKA (reference sequence). The CDR3 covers 16 residues. V trimming: 0 bases; J trimming: 3 bases; junction bases outside the gene matches: 7. CDR3 sequence reads: CSARDGDRGRDYGYTF. Here the CDR3 DNA reads TGCAGTGCTAGAGATGGCGACAGGGGGCGCGACTATGGCTACACCTTC.

In this sample, this clonotype turned up a few times. The J gene is TRBJ2-3, the V gene TRBV29-1, with 9 positions matching TRBD2. With 6 bases clipped from V and 2 bases from J, the junction kept 9 bases outside the gene matches. The CDR3 covers 15 residues. Germline V CDR1 and CDR2: SQVTM, ANQGSEA. The CDR3 protein is CSVAQTSGATDTQYF. The CDR3 DNA reads TGCAGCGTCGCCCAGACTAGCGGAGCCACAGATACGCAGTATTTT.

The V and J genes are TRBV20-1 and TRBJ2-7, with 9 bases that match TRBD1. The V gene's germline CDR1 is DFQATT and CDR2 SNEGSKA (reference sequence). After removal of 3 bases from V and 4 bases from J, the junction contained 4 bases not matched to a gene. The CDR3 covers 13 residues. This CDR3 is CSASSGTGYEQYF. The CDR3 nucleotides read TGCAGTGCTAGCTCCGGGACAGGGTACGAGCAGTACTTC.

This clonotype has more than one count but fewer than ten. The gene calls are TRBV28 and TRBJ1-5; D is possibly TRBD1 (5 bases). Germline V gene data show CDR1 as MDHEN and CDR2 as SYDVKM. CDR3 size: 18 residues. V was pared by 2 bases and J by 5 bases, with 22 bases between. The CDR3 loop is CASSLRSFRAGNYQPQHF. DNA of the CDR3: TGTGCCAGCAGTTTAAGGTCGTTCAGGGCGGGGAATTATCAGCCCCAGCATTTT.

Ten or more counts support this clonotype. The chain uses TRBV10-2 and TRBJ2-7, with D perhaps matching TRBD2 (7 bases). Germline CDR1 WSHSY, CDR2 SAAADI. Deletions cut 10 bases from V and 3 bases from J, with 19 bases between. The CDR3 spans 14 residues. The CDR3 sequence is CATIRGGGGYEQYF. The DNA for the CDR3 is TGCGCCACCATAAGGGGGGGAGGAGGCTACGAGCAGTACTTC.

There are a few counts of this clonotype. J is TRBJ2-7 and V is TRBV4-1, with TRBD1 identical over 7 bases. Germline CDR1 and CDR2: MGHRA and YSYEKL. J lost 2 bases, V lost 8 bases, and 6 bases had no gene match. The CDR3 covers 13 residues. The CDR3 here is CASSDRDPYEQYF. The CDR3 DNA reads as TGCGCCAGCTCCGACAGGGACCCCTACGAGCAGTACTTC.

This clonotype has a count of ten or more. The chain combines TRBV20-1 with TRBJ2-3, with D uncertain. CDR1 and CDR2 from the germline V gene are DFQATT and SNEGSKA (reference sequence). The length of the CDR3 is 14 residues. Between the trimmed V and J ends, which lost 2 bases and 0 bases, there was a span of 9 bases. The CDR3 DNA reads TGCAGTGCTAGACGAACCTTAAGCACAGATACGCAGTATTTT. This codes for CSARRTLSTDTQYF.

In this sample, this clonotype turned up a few times. The chain has TRBV2 and TRBJ2-5; 9 bases match TRBD1. This CDR3 spans 13 amino acids. The germline V gene has CDR1 SNHLY and CDR2 FYNNEI. With 7 bases clipped from V and 4 bases from J, the junction kept 4 bases outside the gene matches. This chain's CDR3 is CASNRGRGETQYF. CDR3 nucleotides: TGTGCCAGCAACAGGGGGCGAGGAGAGACCCAGTACTTC. Full variable domain (outside the CDR3, taken from reference TRBV2 and TRBJ2-5): EPEVTQTPSHQVTQMGQEVILRCVPISNHLYFYWYRQILGQKVEFLVSFYNNEISEKSEIFDDQFSVERPDGSNFTLKIRSTKLEDSAMYFCASNRGRGETQYFGPGTRLLVL.

This clonotype has a handful of counts. The chain carries TRBV15 and TRBJ1-2; D not certain. CDR3 length: 15 residues. Per germline, CDR1 LNHNV and CDR2 YYDKDF (reference sequence). Trimming cost V 2 bases and J 3 bases, with 13 bases left between them. CDR3 protein: CATSRRIGSYYGYTF. CDR3 nucleotide sequence: TGTGCCACCAGCAGAAGGATAGGAAGCTACTATGGCTACACCTTC. The full variable domain, with the rest looked up from reference TRBV15 and TRBJ1-2, is DAMVIQNPRYQVTQFGKPVTLSCSQTLNHNVMYWYQQKSSQAPKLLFHYYDKDFNNEADTPDNFQSRRPNTSFCFLDIRSPGLGDTAMYLCATSRRIGSYYGYTFGSGTRLTVV.